This entry features one TCR beta chain sequence. Its target is unknown. The CDR3 extends over 12 amino acids. Germline V gene lookup returns CDR1 SEHNR and CDR2 FQNEAQ (reference sequence). Generated by immunoSEQ multiplex PCR, the TCRdb table keeps only in-frame clones and is missing some. Of 70,000 to 95,000 clones detected, roughly 90% appear once; the ten largest clones hold 0.34%. This record comes from a study of Tregs in tolerant kidney transplant recipients. The wider study: The nonmyeloablative bone marrow transplants came from related graft donors, with transient mixed chimerism. Overall study results and limits: Antigen-driven expansion was suggested because donor-specific Tregs expanded more than all Tregs in tolerant patients.

Thawed PBMCs were FACS-sorted into unstimulated CD4+CD25+CD127- regulatory T cells, CD4+CD25- non-regulatory cells, CD4 and CD8 cells. The V gene is TRBV7-9, the J gene TRBJ2-5, with D unclear. Near its end, the DNA agrees better with TRBJ2-7, so the J call may be wrong. This TCR derives from a human donor who received a combined kidney and bone marrow transplant. Sequenced here: Tregs from blood, sampled before the transplant. In DNA, the CDR3 is TGTGCCAGCAGCTTAGACGTTTACGAGCAGTACTTC. Translated: CASSLDVYEQYF.